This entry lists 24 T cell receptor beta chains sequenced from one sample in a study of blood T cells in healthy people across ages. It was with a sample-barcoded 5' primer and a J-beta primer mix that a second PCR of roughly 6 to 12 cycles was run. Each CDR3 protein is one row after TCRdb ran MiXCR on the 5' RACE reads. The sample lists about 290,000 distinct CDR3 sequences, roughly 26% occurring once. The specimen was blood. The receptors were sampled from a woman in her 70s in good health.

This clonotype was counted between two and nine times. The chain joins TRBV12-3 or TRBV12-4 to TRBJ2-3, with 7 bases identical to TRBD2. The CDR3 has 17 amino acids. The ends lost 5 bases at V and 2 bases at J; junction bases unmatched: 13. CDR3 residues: CASSPIGWEGFTDTQYF. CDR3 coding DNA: TGTGCCAGCAGTCCTATCGGGTGGGAGGGCTTCACAGATACGCAGTATTTT.

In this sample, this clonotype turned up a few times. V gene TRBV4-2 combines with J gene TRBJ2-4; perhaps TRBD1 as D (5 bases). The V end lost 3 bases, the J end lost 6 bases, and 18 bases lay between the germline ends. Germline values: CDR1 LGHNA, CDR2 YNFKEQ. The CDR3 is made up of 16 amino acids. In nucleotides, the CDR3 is TGTGCCAGCAGCCATTTGGAGAAACAGGAAAGAAACATTCAGTACTTC. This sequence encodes CASSHLEKQERNIQYF.

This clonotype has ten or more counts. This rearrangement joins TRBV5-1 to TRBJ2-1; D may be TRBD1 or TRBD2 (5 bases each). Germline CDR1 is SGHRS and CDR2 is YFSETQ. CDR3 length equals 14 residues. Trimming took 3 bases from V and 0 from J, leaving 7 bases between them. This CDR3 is CASSWGNSYNEQFF. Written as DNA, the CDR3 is TGCGCCAGCAGCTGGGGGAACTCCTACAATGAGCAGTTCTTC.

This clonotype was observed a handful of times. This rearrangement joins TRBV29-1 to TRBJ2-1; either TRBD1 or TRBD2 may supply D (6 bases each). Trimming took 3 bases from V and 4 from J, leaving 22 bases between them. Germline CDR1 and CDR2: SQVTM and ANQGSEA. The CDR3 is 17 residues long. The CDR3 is CSVEFVGGRRGYNEQFF. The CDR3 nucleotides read TGCAGCGTTGAGTTTGTGGGGGGCCGAAGGGGATACAATGAGCAGTTCTTC.

The CDR3: CASSQGFGLATDTQYF. The CDR3 DNA sequence: TGTGCCAGCAGCCAAGGTTTCGGACTAGCGACAGATACGCAGTATTTT. The rearrangement links TRBV3-1 to TRBJ2-3; the match to TRBD2 covers 9 bases. The V and J ends lost 1 base and 3 bases, in that order; junction bases with no gene match: 5. Germline V gene data show CDR1 as LGHDT and CDR2 as YNNKEL (reference sequence). This CDR3 contains 16 residues.

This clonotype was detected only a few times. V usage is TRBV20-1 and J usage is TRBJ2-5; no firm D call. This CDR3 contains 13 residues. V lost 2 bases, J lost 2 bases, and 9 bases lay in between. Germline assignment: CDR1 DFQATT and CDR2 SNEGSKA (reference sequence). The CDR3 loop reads CSARPGFQETQYF. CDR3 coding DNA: TGCAGTGCTAGACCCGGGTTTCAAGAGACCCAGTACTTC.

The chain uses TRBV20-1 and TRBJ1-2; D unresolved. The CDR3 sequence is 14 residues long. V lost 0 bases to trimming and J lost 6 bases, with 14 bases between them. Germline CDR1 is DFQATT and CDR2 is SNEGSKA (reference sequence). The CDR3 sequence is CSARDGAHADGYTF. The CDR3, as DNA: TGCAGTGCTAGAGATGGTGCCCACGCGGATGGCTACACCTTC.

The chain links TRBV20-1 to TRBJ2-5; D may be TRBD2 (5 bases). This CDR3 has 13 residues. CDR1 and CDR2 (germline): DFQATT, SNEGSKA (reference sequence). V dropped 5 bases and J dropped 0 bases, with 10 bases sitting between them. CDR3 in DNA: TGCAGTGCTCAAGACGGGAACCAAGAGACCCAGTACTTC. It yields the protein CSAQDGNQETQYF.

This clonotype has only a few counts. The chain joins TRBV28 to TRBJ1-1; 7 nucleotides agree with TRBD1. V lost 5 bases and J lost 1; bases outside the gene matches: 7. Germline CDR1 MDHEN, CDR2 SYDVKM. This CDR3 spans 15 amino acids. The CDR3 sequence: CASSPQGHGNTEAFF. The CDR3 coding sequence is TGTGCCAGCAGTCCACAGGGGCACGGGAACACTGAAGCTTTCTTT.

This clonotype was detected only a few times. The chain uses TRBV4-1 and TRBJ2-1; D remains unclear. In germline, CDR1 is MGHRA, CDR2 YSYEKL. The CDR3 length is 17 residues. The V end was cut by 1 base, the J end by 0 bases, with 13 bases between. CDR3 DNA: TGCGCCAGCAGCCAAGGAATGGAAGCCAACTCCTACAATGAGCAGTTCTTC. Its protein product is CASSQGMEANSYNEQFF.

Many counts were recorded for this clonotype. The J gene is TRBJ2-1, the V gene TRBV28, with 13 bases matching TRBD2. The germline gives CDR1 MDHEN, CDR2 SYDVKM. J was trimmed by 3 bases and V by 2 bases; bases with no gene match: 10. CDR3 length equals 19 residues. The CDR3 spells CASSLDRGLAGIVYNEQFF. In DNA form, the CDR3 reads TGTGCCAGCAGTTTAGATCGGGGACTAGCGGGAATAGTCTACAATGAGCAGTTCTTC.

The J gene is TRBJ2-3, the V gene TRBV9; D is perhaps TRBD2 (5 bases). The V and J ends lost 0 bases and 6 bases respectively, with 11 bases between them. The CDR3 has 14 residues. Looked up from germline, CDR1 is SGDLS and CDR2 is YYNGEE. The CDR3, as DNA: TGTGCCAGCAGCGTAGAGGCTAGCATGGATACGCAGTATTTT. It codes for CASSVEASMDTQYF. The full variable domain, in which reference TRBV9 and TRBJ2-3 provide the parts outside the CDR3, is DSGVTQTPKHLITATGQRVTLRCSPRSGDLSVYWYQQSLDQGLQFLIQYYNGEERAKGNILERFSAQQFPDLHSELNLSSLELGDSALYFCASSVEASMDTQYFGPGTRLTVL.

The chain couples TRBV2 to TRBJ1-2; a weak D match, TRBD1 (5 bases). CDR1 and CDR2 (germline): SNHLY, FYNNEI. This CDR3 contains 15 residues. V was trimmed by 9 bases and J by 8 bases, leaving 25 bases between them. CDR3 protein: CARPRQLTATGGYTF. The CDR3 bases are TGTGCCAGGCCGAGACAGTTGACGGCAACGGGGGGCTACACCTTC.

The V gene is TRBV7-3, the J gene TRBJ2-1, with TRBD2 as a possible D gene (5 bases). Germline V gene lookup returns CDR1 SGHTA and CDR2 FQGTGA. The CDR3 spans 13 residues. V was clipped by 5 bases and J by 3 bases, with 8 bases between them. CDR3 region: CASSERNYNEQFF. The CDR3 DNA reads TGTGCCAGCAGCGAGCGGAACTACAATGAGCAGTTCTTC.

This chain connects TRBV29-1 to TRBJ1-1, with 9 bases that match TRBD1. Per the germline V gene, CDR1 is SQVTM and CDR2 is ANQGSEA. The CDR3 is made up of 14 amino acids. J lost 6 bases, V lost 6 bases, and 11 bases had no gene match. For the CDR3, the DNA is TGCAGCGTAAGACATCGGACAGGGGTCTCTGAAGCTTTCTTT. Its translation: CSVRHRTGVSEAFF.

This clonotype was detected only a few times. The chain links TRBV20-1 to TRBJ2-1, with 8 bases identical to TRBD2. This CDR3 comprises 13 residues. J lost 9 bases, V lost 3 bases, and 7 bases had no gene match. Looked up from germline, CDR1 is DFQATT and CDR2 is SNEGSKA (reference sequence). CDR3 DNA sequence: TGCAGTGCTAGTTCGGGAGGGCCTTCTGAGCAGTTCTTC. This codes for CSASSGGPSEQFF.

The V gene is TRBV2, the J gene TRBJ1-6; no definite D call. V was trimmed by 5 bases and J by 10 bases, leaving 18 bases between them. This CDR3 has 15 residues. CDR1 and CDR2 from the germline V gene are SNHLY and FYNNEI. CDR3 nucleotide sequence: TGTGCCAGCAGTACACCGGGTCCTAAGTCATCACCCCTCCACTTT. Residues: CASSTPGPKSSPLHF.

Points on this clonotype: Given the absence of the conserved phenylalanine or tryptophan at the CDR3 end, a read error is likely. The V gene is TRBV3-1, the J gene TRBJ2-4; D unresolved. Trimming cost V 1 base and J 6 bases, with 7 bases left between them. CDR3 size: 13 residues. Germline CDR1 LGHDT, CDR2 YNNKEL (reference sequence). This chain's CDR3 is CASSQGSGNIQYL. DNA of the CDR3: TGTGCCAGCAGCCAAGGTTCAGGAAACATTCAGTACCTC.

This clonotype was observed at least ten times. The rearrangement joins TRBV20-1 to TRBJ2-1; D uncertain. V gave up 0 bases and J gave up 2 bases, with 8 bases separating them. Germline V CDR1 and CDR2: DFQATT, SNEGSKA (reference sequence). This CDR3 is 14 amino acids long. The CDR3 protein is CSARDTGTYNEQFF. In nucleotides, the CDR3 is TGCAGTGCTAGAGATACTGGGACCTACAATGAGCAGTTCTTC.

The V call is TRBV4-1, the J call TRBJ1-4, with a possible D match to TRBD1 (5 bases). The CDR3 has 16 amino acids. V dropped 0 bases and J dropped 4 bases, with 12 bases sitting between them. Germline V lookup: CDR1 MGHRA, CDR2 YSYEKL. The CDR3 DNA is TGCGCCAGCAGCCAAGATAGGGGCAGCCTTAATGAAAAACTGTTTTTT. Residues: CASSQDRGSLNEKLFF.

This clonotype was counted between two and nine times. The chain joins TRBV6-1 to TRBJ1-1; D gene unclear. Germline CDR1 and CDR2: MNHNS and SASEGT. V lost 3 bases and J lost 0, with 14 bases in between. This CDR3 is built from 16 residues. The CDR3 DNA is TGTGCCAGCAGTGAGTCTCCCTGGCGGATGAACACTGAAGCTTTCTTT. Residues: CASSESPWRMNTEAFF.

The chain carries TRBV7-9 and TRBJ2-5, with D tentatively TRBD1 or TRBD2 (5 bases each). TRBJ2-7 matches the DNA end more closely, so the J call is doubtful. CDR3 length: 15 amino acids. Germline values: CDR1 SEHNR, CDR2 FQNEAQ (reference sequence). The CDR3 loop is CASSLAPGTAYEQYF. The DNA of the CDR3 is TGTGCCAGCAGCTTAGCGCCCGGGACGGCCTACGAGCAGTACTTC.

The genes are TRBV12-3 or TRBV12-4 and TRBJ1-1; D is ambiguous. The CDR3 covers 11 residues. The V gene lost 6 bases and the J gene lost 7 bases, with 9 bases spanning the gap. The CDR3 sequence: CASSVGVEAFF. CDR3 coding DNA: TGTGCCAGCAGCGTGGGAGTTGAAGCTTTCTTT.

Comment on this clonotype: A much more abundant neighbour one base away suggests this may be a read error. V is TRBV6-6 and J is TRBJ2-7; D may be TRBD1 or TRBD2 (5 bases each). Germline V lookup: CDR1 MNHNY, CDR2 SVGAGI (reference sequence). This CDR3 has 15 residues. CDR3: CASSPPPGSSCEQYF. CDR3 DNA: TGTGCCAGCAGTCCCCCCCCAGGGAGCTCCTGCGAGCAGTACTTC.